This TCR beta chain was captured by sequencing in a study of beta chain features in type 1 diabetes. cDNA synthesis used the whole RNA isolate, giving expressed TCRB sequences. Around 1 million reads, on average, were obtained from stem cell-like memory T cell samples. Clones were read by immunoSEQ multiplex PCR, and TCRdb kept only the in-frame ones, dropping some. This sample has some 19,000 clones, with about 50% found just once. The germline CDR1 and CDR2 sequences are MNHEY and SMNVEV (reference sequence). The CDR3 contains 14 residues. After removal of 4 bases from V and 4 bases from J, the junction contained 2 bases not matched to a gene. Researchers reported sorting CD4+ naive, central memory, regulatory and stem cell-like memory cells via CD45RO/CCR7/CD25/CD127/CD95/CD27.

This TCR derives from a man aged 18 to 30 in good health. The specimen sequenced was stem cell memory CD4+ T cells from blood. V is TRBV27 and J is TRBJ1-4; the match to TRBD1 covers 8 bases. The CDR3 DNA is TGTGCCAGCAGTTCACAGGGGGTTAATGAAAAACTGTTTTTT. It yields the protein CASSSQGVNEKLFF.